This entry lists 32 T cell receptor beta chains sequenced from one sample in a study of shared clonotypes between healthy human individuals. Here immunoSEQ multiplex PCR was the method, and the copy in TCRdb shows in-frame clones only, minus some. The sample holds around 1.5 million clones, nearly 99% seen once. The sample taken for sequencing was naive CD4+ T cells sorted from blood. Subset denoted: CD45RA+ positively selected. These receptors came from a man younger than 40 in good health.

Note on this clone: Other DNA sequences of this sample code for an identical CDR3. V gene TRBV18 combines with J gene TRBJ1-1; TRBD1 is a possible D gene (5 bases). This CDR3 has 13 residues. Germline CDR1 KGHSH, CDR2 LQKENI. The V and J ends lost 2 bases and 4 bases respectively, with 8 bases between them. The CDR3 protein is CASSPTGGTEAFF. In DNA, the CDR3 is TGTGCCAGCTCACCAACGGGGGGCACTGAAGCTTTCTTT.

This sequence joins TRBV2 and TRBJ2-7, with 8 bases fitting TRBD1. With V trimmed by 8 bases and J by 5 bases, 8 bases remained unmatched. The CDR3 has 13 residues. Germline CDR1 reads SNHLY; CDR2 reads FYNNEI. The CDR3 region is CASEGATGDEQYF. The CDR3 DNA sequence: TGTGCCAGCGAAGGAGCGACAGGGGACGAGCAGTACTTC. The entire variable domain, with the rest obtained from reference TRBV2 and TRBJ2-7, is as follows: EPEVTQTPSHQVTQMGQEVILRCVPISNHLYFYWYRQILGQKVEFLVSFYNNEISEKSEIFDDQFSVERPDGSNFTLKIRSTKLEDSAMYFCASEGATGDEQYFGPGTRLTVT.

V is TRBV7-3 and J is TRBJ2-1; 12 bases line up with TRBD2. V shed 4 bases, J shed 7 bases, and the junction held 5 bases outside the gene matches. CDR1 SGHTA and CDR2 FQGTGA come from the germline V gene. The CDR3 totals 15 residues. CDR3 nucleotide sequence: TGTGCCAGCAGCTCGCAGACTAGCGGGAGTAATGAGCAGTTCTTC. Amino acid sequence: CASSSQTSGSNEQFF.

The chain joins TRBV4-2 to TRBJ2-3; D may match TRBD1 or TRBD2 (6 bases each). Trimming removed 1 base at V and 2 bases at J, with 13 bases between. The CDR3 consists of 16 residues. Germline CDR1 reads LGHNA; CDR2 reads YNFKEQ. Here the CDR3 reads CASSQGGAVPTDTQYF. In nucleotides, the CDR3 is TGTGCCAGCAGCCAAGGGGGGGCGGTCCCCACAGATACGCAGTATTTT.

The chain joins TRBV18 to TRBJ2-1; D is perhaps TRBD2 (5 bases). There are 15 residues in the CDR3. The germline V gene has CDR1 KGHSH and CDR2 LQKENI. V was shortened by 6 bases and J by 6 bases, with 18 bases between the two germline ends. Written as DNA, the CDR3 is TGTGCCAGCTCGGGTCGCGGTAGCGCCAGCAATGAGCAGTTCTTC. This codes for CASSGRGSASNEQFF.

V and J are TRBV2 and TRBJ2-1; D call uncertain. Trimming stripped 7 bases from V and 2 bases from J, with 15 bases between. Germline-derived CDR1 and CDR2 are SNHLY and FYNNEI. CDR3 length: 15 amino acids. The CDR3 DNA reads TGTGCCAGCAAGACCAGGACCCGGGCCTACAATGAGCAGTTCTTC. It is translated as CASKTRTRAYNEQFF.

This chain links TRBV18 with TRBJ1-2; D possibly corresponds to TRBD1 (5 bases). This CDR3 has 12 amino acids. Germline values: CDR1 KGHSH, CDR2 LQKENI. V was pared by 2 bases and J by 7 bases, with 8 bases between. The CDR3 sequence is CASSPGTTGYTF. CDR3 bases: TGTGCCAGCTCACCAGGGACTACTGGCTACACCTTC.

Regarding this clone: The sample carries other DNA sequences with the same CDR3. This chain connects TRBV7-9 to TRBJ2-5; D is unresolved. CDR3 length equals 11 residues. Germline V gives CDR1 SEHNR, CDR2 FQNEAQ (reference sequence). V was clipped by 3 bases and J by 2 bases, with 1 base between them. In DNA form, the CDR3 reads TGTGCCAGCAGCTTGCAAGAGACCCAGTACTTC. This gives the protein CASSLQETQYF.

The rearrangement links TRBV6-1 to TRBJ2-5; D remains ambiguous. The CDR3 extends over 13 amino acids. CDR1 and CDR2 from the germline V gene are MNHNS and SASEGT. V lost 7 bases, J lost 1 base, and 10 bases lay in between. CDR3 sequence (DNA): TGTGCCAGCACGCGGCAGACCCAAGAGACCCAGTACTTC. As protein: CASTRQTQETQYF.

V gene TRBV7-8 combines with J gene TRBJ2-3; 9 nucleotides align to TRBD1. CDR1 is SGHVS and CDR2 is FQNEAQ in the germline V gene. The CDR3 is made up of 15 amino acids. Trimming took 7 bases from V and 4 from J; bases not matched to a gene: 9. CDR3 region: CASTKRTGESDTQYF. CDR3 in DNA: TGTGCCAGCACCAAGAGGACAGGGGAATCAGATACGCAGTATTTT.

V and J are TRBV7-8 and TRBJ2-3, with TRBD1 matching over 7 bases. The CDR3 extends over 15 amino acids. The J segment lost 4 bases and the V segment lost 5 bases, leaving 9 bases of the junction unmatched. Germline V gives CDR1 SGHVS, CDR2 FQNEAQ. CDR3 coding DNA: TGTGCCAGCAGCATGACAGGGATGTTTGCAGATACGCAGTATTTT. It codes for CASSMTGMFADTQYF.

The V call is TRBV29-1, the J call TRBJ1-1; no clear D gene. V lost 8 bases and J lost 5, with 12 bases in between. Germline CDR1 SQVTM, CDR2 ANQGSEA. The CDR3 is 11 residues long. The CDR3: CSTDEYTEAFF. Written as DNA, the CDR3 is TGCAGCACTGATGAGTATACTGAAGCTTTCTTT.

J is TRBJ2-3 and V is TRBV5-1; 7 bases align to TRBD2. Germline V gives CDR1 SGHRS, CDR2 YFSETQ. After removal of 3 bases from V and 1 base from J, the junction contained 20 bases not matched to a gene. The CDR3 spans 20 residues. The DNA of the CDR3 is TGCGCCAGCAGCTCCCAACTAGCGACGACCTATTATAGGGGCACAGATACGCAGTATTTT. This codes for CASSSQLATTYYRGTDTQYF.

The chain is built from TRBV6-4 and TRBJ1-2, with D possibly TRBD1 on 6 matching bases. V shed 2 bases and J shed 3 bases, with 22 bases lying between them. Per germline, CDR1 MRHNA and CDR2 SNTAGT. The CDR3 has 18 amino acids. CDR3 protein: CASSDRGPQGRQDYGYTF. In DNA form, the CDR3 reads TGTGCCAGCAGTGACCGGGGGCCGCAGGGGAGACAGGACTATGGCTACACCTTC.

The gene calls are TRBV7-6 and TRBJ2-7; D not resolved. Germline V gene lookup returns CDR1 SGHVS and CDR2 FNYEAQ. The CDR3 runs 11 residues. Trimming took off 5 bases at V and 4 bases at J, with 6 bases between the two ends. The CDR3 DNA follows: TGTGCCAGCAGCCGCGGTTACGAGCAGTACTTC. Amino acids: CASSRGYEQYF. The full variable domain, with the rest looked up from reference TRBV7-6 and TRBJ2-7, is GAGVSQSPRYKVTKRGQDVALRCDPISGHVSLYWYRQALGQGPEFLTYFNYEAQQDKSGLPNDRFSAERPEGSISTLTIQRTEQRDSAMYRCASSRGYEQYFGPGTRLTVT.

This clone was observed once. The DNA for the CDR3 is TGTGCCAGCATTCGGCTCCGTAGCATTAGGGATGAGCAGTTCTTC. Amino acid sequence: CASIRLRSIRDEQFF. The chain links TRBV2 to TRBJ2-1; D not resolved. This CDR3 region has 15 residues. The V end lost 7 bases, the J end lost 8 bases, and 21 bases lay between the germline ends. CDR1 and CDR2 from the germline V gene are SNHLY and FYNNEI.

The chain employs TRBV5-1 and TRBJ2-2, with D unclear. The V end was cut by 0 bases, the J end by 4 bases, with 10 bases between. In germline, CDR1 is SGHRS, CDR2 YFSETQ. This CDR3 spans 15 amino acids. In nucleotides, the CDR3 is TGCGCCAGCAGCTTGGTACAGAAACCCACCGGGGAGCTGTTTTTT. This encodes CASSLVQKPTGELFF. Filled out from reference TRBV5-1 and TRBJ2-2, the complete variable domain reads KAGVTQTPRYLIKTRGQQVTLSCSPISGHRSVSWYQQTPGQGLQFLFEYFSETQRNKGNFPGRFSGRQFSNSRSEMNVSTLELGDSALYLCASSLVQKPTGELFFGEGSRLTVL.

This clone was recorded once. Here the CDR3 reads CASSRVRGQGGGTQYF. The CDR3 region has the DNA TGTGCCAGCAGCCGTGTCCGAGGACAGGGGGGAGGGACCCAGTACTTC. The chain combines TRBV11-2 with TRBJ2-5; 10 nucleotides line up with TRBD1. The trim removed 5 bases at V and 7 bases at J, leaving 13 bases unmatched. The length of the CDR3 is 16 residues. Germline CDR1 reads SGHAT; CDR2 reads FQNNGV.

This sequence joins TRBV19 and TRBJ2-2; the D is unclear. CDR3 length: 15 residues. V lost 4 bases, J lost 5 bases, and 14 bases lay in between. The germline gives CDR1 LNHDA, CDR2 SQIVND (reference sequence). CDR3 coding DNA: TGTGCCAGTAGTACTCAGGCACGGCGGACCGGGGAGCTGTTTTTT. It codes for CASSTQARRTGELFF.

The chain uses TRBV5-1 and TRBJ1-2; D is unclear. V was pared by 3 bases and J by 2 bases, with 14 bases between. The germline V gene has CDR1 SGHRS and CDR2 YFSETQ. The CDR3 is 15 residues long. CDR3 bases: TGCGCCAGCAGCTATGCCCCTCCAGACAACTATGGCTACACCTTC. Protein sequence: CASSYAPPDNYGYTF. Full variable domain (rest looked up from reference TRBV5-1 and TRBJ1-2): KAGVTQTPRYLIKTRGQQVTLSCSPISGHRSVSWYQQTPGQGLQFLFEYFSETQRNKGNFPGRFSGRQFSNSRSEMNVSTLELGDSALYLCASSYAPPDNYGYTFGSGTRLTVV.

The CDR3 nucleotides are TGTGCCAGCAGCCGGGGCTTGACGGACCCCTACGAGCAGTACTTC. Translating gives CASSRGLTDPYEQYF. V usage is TRBV4-2 and J usage is TRBJ2-7, with D possibly TRBD1 on 5 matching bases. V dropped 4 bases and J dropped 2 bases, with 15 bases sitting between them. Looked up from germline, CDR1 is LGHNA and CDR2 is YNFKEQ. The CDR3 covers 15 residues.

V and J are TRBV2 and TRBJ1-1, with no clear D. Trimming cost V 6 bases and J 1 base, with 12 bases left between them. This CDR3 is built from 14 residues. CDR1 is SNHLY, CDR2 FYNNEI, per germline. CDR3 residues: CASRYFEANTEAFF. The CDR3 DNA reads TGTGCCAGCAGGTACTTCGAGGCGAACACTGAAGCTTTCTTT.

The V call is TRBV18, the J call TRBJ2-7; TRBD2 aligns across 14 bases. The CDR3 runs to 15 residues. The V and J ends lost 4 bases and 6 bases, in that order; junction bases with no gene match: 5. Germline V gene data show CDR1 as KGHSH and CDR2 as LQKENI. The DNA for the CDR3 is TGTGCCAGCTCACTCTGGACTAGCGGGAGGCGCGAGCAGTACTTC. Amino acids: CASSLWTSGRREQYF.

CDR3 DNA: TGTGCCAGCAGTTCTACCACTGCGACTAGCACAGATACGCAGTATTTT. It codes for CASSSTTATSTDTQYF. This sequence joins TRBV25-1 and TRBJ2-3; D not certain. V lost 5 bases and J lost 0, with 15 bases in between. The CDR3 contains 16 residues. Germline V gene lookup returns CDR1 MGHDK and CDR2 SYGVNS. The full variable domain, rest sourced from reference TRBV25-1 and TRBJ2-3, is EADIYQTPRYLVIGTGKKITLECSQTMGHDKMYWYQQDPGMELHLIHYSYGVNSTEKGDLSSESTVSRIRTEHFPLTLESARPSHTSQYLCASSSTTATSTDTQYFGPGTRLTVL.

Remarks on this clone: This sample also contains other DNA sequences that code for the same CDR3. V is TRBV5-1 and J is TRBJ2-7; 7 nucleotides line up with TRBD1. Germline CDR1 reads SGHRS; CDR2 reads YFSETQ. Germline trimming cut 4 bases from V and 3 bases from J; bases unmatched to any gene: 4. The CDR3 is made up of 13 amino acids. This chain's CDR3 is CASSLGTDYEQYF. In DNA form, the CDR3 reads TGCGCCAGCAGCCTCGGGACAGACTACGAGCAGTACTTC.

The chain is built from TRBV7-8 and TRBJ2-7, with D possibly TRBD2 on 6 matching bases. Germline V CDR1 and CDR2: SGHVS, FQNEAQ. The CDR3 is made up of 18 amino acids. V lost 5 bases, J lost 0 bases, and 23 bases lay in between. CDR3: CASSHPGGVSSFSYEQYF. CDR3 sequence (DNA): TGTGCCAGCAGCCACCCAGGAGGGGTTTCGAGTTTCTCCTACGAGCAGTACTTC.

Here the CDR3 reads CASSSPGLAGLTYEQYF. The CDR3 nucleotides are TGTGCCAGCAGCTCACCGGGACTAGCGGGCCTAACCTACGAGCAGTACTTC. This chain connects TRBV11-1 to TRBJ2-7; 12 nucleotides align to TRBD2. The CDR3 is made up of 17 amino acids. From germline, CDR1 is SGHAT and CDR2 FQDESV (reference sequence). Unmatched junction bases numbered 9, after V lost 4 bases and J lost 2 bases.

V usage is TRBV30 and J usage is TRBJ2-3; a possible D gene is TRBD2 (6 bases). Per the germline V gene, CDR1 is GTSNPN and CDR2 is SVGIG (reference sequence). The CDR3 spans 15 residues. The V end was cut by 0 bases, the J end by 1 base, with 11 bases between. The CDR3 reads CAWSVGGVGTDTQYF. The CDR3 nucleotides are TGTGCCTGGAGTGTCGGGGGAGTAGGCACAGATACGCAGTATTTT.

The genes are TRBV7-8 and TRBJ1-2; D is possibly TRBD1 (5 bases). The CDR3 has 15 residues. Trimming left V 2 bases short and J 0 bases short, with 10 bases between. Germline loops: CDR1 SGHVS, CDR2 FQNEAQ. The CDR3 protein is CASSLSVTANYGYTF. CDR3 bases: TGTGCCAGCAGCTTAAGCGTGACAGCTAACTATGGCTACACCTTC.

This sequence joins TRBV5-1 and TRBJ2-5; 10 bases match TRBD1. V lost 2 bases to trimming and J lost 5 bases; unmatched junction nucleotides: 6. The CDR3 has 15 residues. Germline lookup yields CDR1 SGHRS and CDR2 YFSETQ. The CDR3 bases are TGCGCCAGCAGCTTTGGGGACAGGGGTGTGGAGACCCAGTACTTC. Protein sequence: CASSFGDRGVETQYF.

V and J are TRBV28 and TRBJ2-1; a weak D match, TRBD2 (6 bases). The CDR3 has 15 amino acids. From germline, CDR1 is MDHEN and CDR2 SYDVKM. Trimming removed 4 bases from V and 5 bases from J, with 15 bases in between. The CDR3 spells CASSSRDGGDNEQFF. In DNA, the CDR3 is TGTGCCAGCAGTTCCCGTGACGGGGGAGACAATGAGCAGTTCTTC.

The V call is TRBV28, the J call TRBJ2-7, with TRBD1 matching over 9 bases. V shed 8 bases, J shed 5 bases, and the junction held 7 bases outside the gene matches. Germline values: CDR1 MDHEN, CDR2 SYDVKM. The CDR3 is 13 residues long. This CDR3 reads CASSGTGYHEQYF. CDR3 bases: TGTGCCAGCTCCGGGACAGGGTACCACGAGCAGTACTTC.